These T cell receptor beta chains were read from a single sample in a study of T cells in Graves' hyperthyroidism and ophthalmopathy. A single record per CDR3 protein comes from TCRdb applying MiXCR to the multiplex PCR reads. The profile shows about 400,000 distinct CDR3 sequences, more than 15% of them singletons. The sample taken for sequencing was blood. The origin of the receptors is a woman aged 18-29 years with Graves' hyperthyroidism. CDR3s include the opening cysteine and the closing phenylalanine or tryptophan. A D gene is named only where the DNA matches it firmly. Clone size, where shown, is once, few, many, or a class for clones that have expanded.

j_call d_call clone_size v_call cdr3_aa cdr3_nt
TRBJ2-5 NA many TRBV7-9 CASSFLGLQETQYF TGTGCCAGCAGCTTCCTGGGCCTCCAAGAGACCCAGTACTTC
TRBJ2-7 NA few TRBV5-1 CASSSLRGAGLYEQYF TGCGCCAGCAGCTCCCTGAGGGGGGCTGGGCTCTACGAGCAGTACTTC
TRBJ1-2 TRBD1 NA TRBV12-3/TRBV12-4 CASSVGTGGDYGYTF TGTGCCAGCAGCGTTGGCACAGGGGGGGACTATGGCTACACCTTC
TRBJ2-1 NA few TRBV10-3 CAISDGQARKGMEQFF TGTGCCATCAGTGACGGACAAGCCCGAAAGGGGATGGAGCAGTTCTTC
TRBJ2-3 NA few TRBV19 CASSPHRDSTDTQYF TGTGCCAGTAGTCCACACAGGGACAGCACAGATACGCAGTATTTT
TRBJ2-4 TRBD1 few TRBV7-8 CASVPGTASLNIQYF TGTGCCAGCGTACCGGGGACAGCCTCTCTAAACATTCAGTACTTC
TRBJ1-4 TRBD1 NA TRBV4-1 CASSQIRGPHYEKLFF TGCGCCAGCAGCCAGATTAGGGGGCCACATTATGAAAAACTGTTTTTT
TRBJ2-7 NA many TRBV12-3/TRBV12-4 CASSLGTDYEQYF TGTGCCAGCAGTTTAGGAACAGACTACGAGCAGTACTTC
TRBJ2-1 TRBD1 many TRBV12-3/TRBV12-4 CASGYPGTGAYNEQFF TGTGCCAGCGGTTACCCCGGGACAGGGGCCTACAATGAGCAGTTCTTC
TRBJ1-2 NA many TRBV7-3 CASSAEAGQGYGYTF TGTGCCAGCAGCGCTGAGGCGGGGCAGGGATATGGCTACACCTTC
TRBJ2-5 TRBD1 NA TRBV7-8 CASSSTRLLSGTGAGETQYF TGTGCCAGCAGCTCGACAAGACTCCTATCCGGGACAGGGGCGGGGGAGACCCAGTACTTC
TRBJ1-2 TRBD1 many TRBV28 CASNLRGQGYGYTF TGTGCCAGCAACCTCAGGGGGCAGGGCTATGGCTACACCTTC
TRBJ2-7 TRBD1 many TRBV6-1 CASKTGSNEQYF TGTGCCAGCAAGACAGGGAGCAACGAGCAGTACTTC
TRBJ2-1 TRBD2 few TRBV6-1 CASRGTSGYYNEQFF TGTGCCAGCAGAGGGACTAGCGGATACTACAATGAGCAGTTCTTC
TRBJ2-3 NA many TRBV5-6 CASSSTPDTQYF TGTGCCAGCAGCTCCACACCGGATACGCAGTATTTT
TRBJ2-1 NA few TRBV20-1 CSAPTRGTGLTGFYNEQFF TGCAGTGCCCCGACCAGGGGGACCGGACTAACGGGGTTTTACAATGAGCAGTTCTTC
TRBJ2-2 TRBD1 NA TRBV4-1 CASTMGQATTGELFF TGCGCCAGTACAATGGGACAGGCGACCACCGGGGAGCTGTTTTTT
TRBJ2-5 TRBD2 few TRBV28 CASSSGLAGVGTQYF TGTGCCAGCAGTTCGGGACTAGCGGGAGTAGGGACCCAGTACTTC
TRBJ1-3 NA NA TRBV24-1 CATSEGGSGNTIYF TGTGCCACCAGTGAGGGCGGCTCTGGAAACACCATATATTTT
TRBJ1-5 NA many TRBV10-3 CAISEPQHF TGTGCCATCAGTGAACCCCAGCATTTT
TRBJ1-2 NA many TRBV6-5 CASSYFPYYGYTF TGTGCCAGCAGTTACTTTCCCTACTATGGCTACACCTTC
TRBJ2-1 NA many TRBV6-2/TRBV6-3 CASSYIGLTYNEQFF TGTGCCAGCAGTTACATCGGCTTGACTTACAATGAGCAGTTCTTC
TRBJ2-7 TRBD2 many TRBV12-5 CASGTKPLGLAGGYEQYF TGTGCTAGTGGAACCAAACCACTAGGACTAGCGGGAGGGTACGAGCAGTACTTC
TRBJ1-4 NA many TRBV19 CASSSRAVNEKLFF TGTGCCAGTAGTAGCAGGGCCGTTAATGAAAAACTGTTTTTT
TRBJ2-5 TRBD2 few TRBV3-1 CASSPFLAGGQETQYF TGTGCCAGCAGCCCCTTCTTAGCGGGAGGGCAAGAGACCCAGTACTTC
TRBJ2-1 NA NA TRBV12-3/TRBV12-4 CASSLLPADEQFF TGTGCCAGCAGTTTACTTCCAGCGGACGAGCAGTTCTTC
TRBJ2-7 NA NA TRBV4-1 CASSQVASVSYEQYF TGCGCCAGCAGCCAAGTCGCTAGCGTATCCTACGAGCAGTACTTC
TRBJ2-1 NA many TRBV20-1 CSARGGAQRPRSYNEQFF TGCAGTGCTAGAGGAGGGGCCCAGCGGCCGCGCTCCTACAATGAGCAGTTCTTC
TRBJ1-2 NA many TRBV5-6 CASTTEWGNSPSYGYTF TGTGCCAGCACTACAGAATGGGGTAACAGCCCAAGCTATGGCTACACCTTC
TRBJ1-2 NA many TRBV27 CASSPSRQVPGGYTF TGTGCCAGCAGTCCCTCCCGACAGGTCCCGGGAGGCTACACCTTC
TRBJ1-5 NA many TRBV9 CASSATGKGQPQHF TGTGCCAGCAGCGCTACAGGGAAGGGGCAGCCCCAGCATTTT
TRBJ1-4 NA many TRBV7-9 CASSSLVEKLFF TGTGCCAGCAGCTCCCTCGTTGAAAAACTGTTTTTT
TRBJ1-5 NA many TRBV2 CASSSHNTNQPQHF TGTGCCAGCAGTTCGCACAATACGAATCAGCCCCAGCATTTT
TRBJ2-6 TRBD1 NA TRBV12-5 CASGLVLIGQGAFSGANVLTF TGTGCTAGTGGTTTGGTACTTATCGGACAGGGTGCCTTCTCTGGGGCCAACGTCCTGACTTTC
TRBJ2-7 NA NA TRBV12-3/TRBV12-4 CASSSYRDVNEQYF TGTGCCAGCAGTTCCTACAGGGACGTCAACGAGCAGTACTTC
TRBJ2-3 NA NA TRBV19 CASSLGLEADTQYF TGTGCCAGTAGTTTGGGACTGGAGGCAGATACGCAGTATTTT
TRBJ2-2 NA few TRBV11-2 CASSLERQTSGLFF TGTGCCAGCAGCTTAGAAAGGCAAACTTCCGGGCTGTTTTTT
TRBJ2-5 TRBD2 many TRBV9 CASSGVTTSGRETQYF TGTGCCAGCAGCGGAGTAACGACTAGCGGGAGAGAGACCCAGTACTTC
TRBJ2-3 TRBD2 NA TRBV24-1 CATSAGGESGTGTDTQYF TGTGCCACCAGTGCCGGCGGGGAGAGCGGGACTGGCACAGATACGCAGTATTTT
TRBJ1-5 NA few TRBV12-3/TRBV12-4 CASSPQGKAINQPQHF TGTGCCAGCAGCCCTCAGGGAAAGGCCATTAATCAGCCCCAGCATTTT
TRBJ1-2 NA many TRBV20-1 CSAKPLGTTNYGYTF TGCAGTGCCAAACCCCTCGGGACTACTAACTATGGCTACACCTTC
TRBJ2-5 NA few TRBV5-6 CASSWTDRRDQETQYF TGTGCCAGCAGCTGGACTGACCGGAGGGACCAAGAGACCCAGTACTTC
TRBJ2-2 TRBD2 NA TRBV7-3 CASSLSGGNAGELFF TGTGCCAGCAGCTTAAGCGGGGGGAACGCCGGGGAGCTGTTTTTT
TRBJ2-1 NA few TRBV7-9 CASSLVGELSYNEQFF TGTGCCAGCAGCTTAGTGGGGGAGCTCTCCTACAATGAGCAGTTCTTC
TRBJ1-1 NA many TRBV10-3 CAIKGNTEAFF TGTGCCATCAAGGGGAACACTGAAGCTTTCTTT
TRBJ1-2 NA few TRBV30 CAWSVGTFSSGYTF TGTGCCTGGAGTGTAGGGACCTTCTCCTCGGGCTACACCTTC
TRBJ1-5 NA NA TRBV6-1 CASSTGGRVQPQHF TGTGCCAGCAGTACGGGGGGGCGCGTTCAGCCCCAGCATTTT
TRBJ2-1 TRBD2 NA TRBV9 CASSVVGSGGYNEQFF TGTGCCAGCAGCGTAGTTGGTTCGGGGGGCTACAATGAGCAGTTCTTC
TRBJ2-7 NA once TRBV20-1 CSAREQGRSYEQYF TGCAGTGCCCGGGAGCAGGGCCGCTCCTACGAGCAGTACTTC
TRBJ1-2 NA few TRBV7-2 CASSLAPTAALYGYTF TGTGCCAGCAGCTTAGCACCGACGGCCGCCCTCTATGGCTACACCTTC
TRBJ2-6 TRBD1 few TRBV13 CASSGDRVSSSSGANVLTF TGTGCCAGCAGCGGGGACAGGGTATCATCAAGCTCTGGGGCCAACGTCCTGACTTTC
TRBJ2-2 TRBD2 many TRBV7-9 CASTPRGGYTGELFF TGTGCCAGCACCCCTAGGGGAGGGTACACCGGGGAGCTGTTTTTT
TRBJ1-2 TRBD1 NA TRBV14 CASSLGQERNGYTF TGTGCCAGCAGCCTGGGACAGGAGAGGAATGGCTACACCTTC